Below, 23 T cell receptor beta chains from the same sample are listed, as sequenced in a study of cytomegalovirus exposure and HLA in healthy donors. Assay used: immunoSEQ multiplex PCR; TCRdb lists only in-frame clones, some missing. The sample lists around 150,000 clones, about 80% occurring once. Sequencing was performed on PBMCs. These TCRs come from a man aged 25-40 years in good health and CMV-seropositive.

J is TRBJ2-7 and V is TRBV10-1; 11 positions agree with TRBD2. The CDR3 is 15 amino acids. In germline, CDR1 is WNHNN, CDR2 SYGVQD (reference sequence). V dropped 5 bases and J dropped 5; count of bases not matched to a gene: 8. The CDR3 DNA reads TGCGCCAGCAGTAATCTAGCGGGAGGTATTAACGAGCAGTACTTC. Encoded protein: CASSNLAGGINEQYF.

V gene TRBV4-2 combines with J gene TRBJ2-4; D is undetermined. V lost 1 base and J 0 bases, leaving 7 bases between the germline ends. The CDR3 totals 15 residues. Germline-derived CDR1 and CDR2 are LGHNA and YNFKEQ. The CDR3 bases are TGTGCCAGCAGCCAAGGAGTAGTAGCCAAAAACATTCAGTACTTC. The encoded protein is CASSQGVVAKNIQYF.

The rearrangement links TRBV18 to TRBJ2-7, with no clear D. Per germline, CDR1 KGHSH and CDR2 LQKENI. V was shortened by 3 bases and J by 0 bases, with 3 bases between the two germline ends. This CDR3 has 12 amino acids. CDR3 in DNA: TGTGCCAGCTCACCGAGCTCCTACGAGCAGTACTTC. Protein: CASSPSSYEQYF.

The chain combines TRBV4-3 with TRBJ2-3; possibly TRBD2 for D (5 bases). Germline V gives CDR1 LGHNA, CDR2 YSLEER. This CDR3 comprises 16 residues. V lost 0 bases, J lost 2 bases, and 12 bases lay in between. CDR3 nucleotides: TGCGCCAGCAGCCAAGAAGCTGCCGGGATCACAGATACGCAGTATTTT. This codes for CASSQEAAGITDTQYF.

This clone has more than one count but fewer than ten. This chain joins TRBV5-1 and TRBJ2-5; TRBD1 might be the D (6 bases). This CDR3 spans 13 amino acids. Trimming removed 8 bases from V and 5 bases from J, with 16 bases in between. Germline CDR1 reads SGHRS; CDR2 reads YFSETQ. CDR3 in DNA: TGCGCCAGTAGAGTACAGGGAGATGAGACCCAGTACTTC. Protein sequence: CASRVQGDETQYF.

The DNA of the CDR3 is TGTGCCAGCAGTAGAAGACTAGCGGGCGATCAAGAGACCCAGTACTTC. This codes for CASSRRLAGDQETQYF. The chain employs TRBV6-6 and TRBJ2-5; 10 bases are shared with TRBD2. This CDR3 region has 16 residues. Trimming took 5 bases from V and 2 from J; bases not matched to a gene: 8. The V gene's germline CDR1 is MNHNY and CDR2 SVGAGI (reference sequence).

This sequence joins TRBV11-3 and TRBJ2-1; tentatively, D is TRBD1 (6 bases). This CDR3 is built from 14 residues. The ends were cut back, 4 bases at V and 8 bases at J, with 15 bases in the middle. CDR1 and CDR2 from the germline V gene are SGHNT and YENEEA. The CDR3 DNA reads as TGTGCCAGCAGCTCAAAACAGGGCGGCGATGAGCAGTTCTTC. It yields the protein CASSSKQGGDEQFF.

The sample holds one count of this clone. V and J are TRBV4-3 and TRBJ1-6; a weak D match, TRBD1 (5 bases). The CDR3 contains 15 residues. The germline V gene encodes CDR1 LGHNA and CDR2 YSLEER. Trimming removed 0 bases at V and 5 bases at J, with 8 bases between. The CDR3 spells CASSQDTGHNSPLHF. The CDR3 coding sequence is TGCGCCAGCAGCCAAGATACAGGACATAATTCACCCCTCCACTTT.

The chain uses TRBV5-1 and TRBJ1-2, with a tentative D call TRBD1 (6 bases). This CDR3 comprises 14 residues. Between the trimmed V and J ends, which lost 0 bases and 6 bases, there was a span of 12 bases. Germline CDR1 and CDR2: SGHRS and YFSETQ. DNA for the CDR3: TGCGCCAGCAGCTTGGTGTCGGCAGGGGATGGCTACACCTTC. It yields the protein CASSLVSAGDGYTF.

The chain employs TRBV9 and TRBJ2-7; D is possibly TRBD1 (6 bases). The CDR3 loop spans 14 amino acids. With 4 bases removed from V and 1 base from J, the gap between germline ends came to 12 bases. Germline loops: CDR1 SGDLS, CDR2 YYNGEE. DNA for the CDR3: TGTGCCAGCAGCTCCCGGACAGATTCCTACGAGCAGTACTTC. Translating gives CASSSRTDSYEQYF. The entire variable domain, with the rest obtained from reference TRBV9 and TRBJ2-7, is as follows: DSGVTQTPKHLITATGQRVTLRCSPRSGDLSVYWYQQSLDQGLQFLIQYYNGEERAKGNILERFSAQQFPDLHSELNLSSLELGDSALYFCASSSRTDSYEQYFGPGTRLTVT.

The chain recombines TRBV10-3 with TRBJ1-4; D is unclear. V was trimmed by 2 bases and J by 0 bases, leaving 7 bases between them. The V gene's germline CDR1 is ENHRY and CDR2 SYGVKD. The CDR3 runs to 15 residues. CDR3 DNA: TGTGCCATCAGTGAGGCAGTTGCAACTAATGAAAAACTGTTTTTT. It yields the protein CAISEAVATNEKLFF.

This chain links TRBV6-5 with TRBJ1-2, with 8 bases lining up with TRBD1. Germline V gives CDR1 MNHEY, CDR2 SVGAGI. The CDR3 has 14 residues. V lost 8 bases and J lost 2; bases outside the gene matches: 7. The CDR3 DNA reads TGTGCCAGCCGGGACAGGAGGGAAAACTATGGCTACACCTTC. This codes for CASRDRRENYGYTF.

The chain recombines TRBV7-2 with TRBJ2-2, with D possibly TRBD1 on 8 matching bases. Trimming stripped 3 bases from V and 5 bases from J, with 13 bases between. Germline V lookup: CDR1 SGHTA, CDR2 FQGNSA. The CDR3 has 15 residues. The CDR3 DNA follows: TGTGCCAGCAGCTTCAAACAGGGGGGGACCGGGGAGCTGTTTTTT. Encoded protein: CASSFKQGGTGELFF.

The chain carries TRBV7-9 and TRBJ2-3; D may be TRBD1 (6 bases). The ends were cut back, 2 bases at V and 0 bases at J, with 12 bases in the middle. The V gene's germline CDR1 is SEHNR and CDR2 FQNEAQ (reference sequence). This CDR3 has 16 amino acids. CDR3 nucleotide sequence: TGTGCCAGCAGCTTACCGACAGGTGGTAGCACAGATACGCAGTATTTT. Translated: CASSLPTGGSTDTQYF.

The rearrangement links TRBV27 to TRBJ1-2, with 8 bases that match TRBD1. CDR1 MNHEY and CDR2 SMNVEV come from the germline V gene (reference sequence). The CDR3 totals 15 residues. J was trimmed by 4 bases and V by 2 bases; bases with no gene match: 6. The CDR3 spells CASSLRDRPLYGYTF. CDR3 DNA sequence: TGTGCCAGCAGTTTACGGGACAGGCCCCTCTATGGCTACACCTTC.

The chain recombines TRBV18 with TRBJ1-1; TRBD1 matches at 7 bases. From germline, CDR1 is KGHSH and CDR2 LQKENI. The CDR3 has 16 amino acids. Trimming took 3 bases from V and 3 from J; bases not matched to a gene: 10. The CDR3 coding sequence is TGTGCCAGCTCACCGCAGAAGGGGGCTGGGGACACTGAAGCTTTCTTT. Translated, it gives CASSPQKGAGDTEAFF.

The chain uses TRBV5-1 and TRBJ2-7, with D possibly being TRBD1 (6 bases). Trimming shortened V by 0 bases and J by 3 bases, and 10 bases separated the two germline ends. This CDR3 spans 14 amino acids. Per germline, CDR1 SGHRS and CDR2 YFSETQ. In DNA form, the CDR3 reads TGCGCCAGCAGCTTGGCTCAAGGGGGCTACGAGCAGTACTTC. This codes for CASSLAQGGYEQYF.

This clone was detected only once. This sequence joins TRBV6-5 and TRBJ2-5; 9 bases are a match to TRBD1. CDR3 length equals 15 residues. With V trimmed by 2 bases and J by 4 bases, 5 bases remained unmatched. CDR1 MNHEY and CDR2 SVGAGI come from the germline V gene. CDR3 loop: CASSYSTGGGETQYF. The DNA of the CDR3 is TGTGCCAGCAGTTACAGCACAGGGGGCGGAGAGACCCAGTACTTC.

The rearrangement links TRBV14 to TRBJ2-1; 9 bases line up with TRBD2. This CDR3 contains 15 residues. V trimming: 0 bases; J trimming: 10 bases; junction bases outside the gene matches: 7. The germline gives CDR1 SGHDN, CDR2 FVKESK. The DNA for the CDR3 is TGTGCCAGCAGCCAAGAATTAGCGGGAGTGAGCGAGCAGTTCTTC. Protein sequence: CASSQELAGVSEQFF.

Written as DNA, the CDR3 is TGTGCCAGCAGACCCGACCGGAGTCAGCCCCAGCATTTT. Its translation: CASRPDRSQPQHF. This rearrangement joins TRBV6-5 to TRBJ1-5, with D unresolved. Germline V CDR1 and CDR2: MNHEY, SVGAGI. There are 13 residues in the CDR3. V was pared by 6 bases and J by 6 bases, with 12 bases between.

This clone was seen just once. This chain joins TRBV5-1 and TRBJ1-4; D perhaps matches TRBD1 (5 bases). The CDR3 totals 15 residues. V lost 0 bases and J 7 bases, leaving 13 bases between the germline ends. Per germline, CDR1 SGHRS and CDR2 YFSETQ. The CDR3 region has the DNA TGCGCCAGCAGCTTGGAGGGCGCTCAGGGTGAAAAACTGTTTTTT. This translates into CASSLEGAQGEKLFF. The whole variable domain, remainder taken from reference TRBV5-1 and TRBJ1-4, is KAGVTQTPRYLIKTRGQQVTLSCSPISGHRSVSWYQQTPGQGLQFLFEYFSETQRNKGNFPGRFSGRQFSNSRSEMNVSTLELGDSALYLCASSLEGAQGEKLFFGSGTQLSVL.

This clone was counted only a few times. This chain joins TRBV15 and TRBJ2-7, with TRBD2 identical over 8 bases. The CDR3 extends over 14 amino acids. Germline V gives CDR1 LNHNV, CDR2 YYDKDF (reference sequence). V was clipped by 5 bases and J by 1 base; unmatched bases: 4. CDR3 protein: CATSEVAGSYEQYF. The CDR3 nucleotides read TGTGCCACCAGCGAGGTAGCGGGGTCCTACGAGCAGTACTTC. Variable domain in full (rest from reference TRBV15 and TRBJ2-7): DAMVIQNPRYQVTQFGKPVTLSCSQTLNHNVMYWYQQKSSQAPKLLFHYYDKDFNNEADTPDNFQSRRPNTSFCFLDIRSPGLGDTAMYLCATSEVAGSYEQYFGPGTRLTVT.

The chain is built from TRBV2 and TRBJ2-1, with D possibly being TRBD2 (5 bases). CDR1 SNHLY and CDR2 FYNNEI come from the germline V gene. The CDR3 loop spans 14 amino acids. Trimming removed 3 bases at V and 9 bases at J, with 15 bases between. The chain's CDR3 is CASSERAPRGEQFF. DNA for the CDR3: TGTGCCAGCAGTGAGCGGGCTCCCCGGGGTGAGCAGTTCTTC.